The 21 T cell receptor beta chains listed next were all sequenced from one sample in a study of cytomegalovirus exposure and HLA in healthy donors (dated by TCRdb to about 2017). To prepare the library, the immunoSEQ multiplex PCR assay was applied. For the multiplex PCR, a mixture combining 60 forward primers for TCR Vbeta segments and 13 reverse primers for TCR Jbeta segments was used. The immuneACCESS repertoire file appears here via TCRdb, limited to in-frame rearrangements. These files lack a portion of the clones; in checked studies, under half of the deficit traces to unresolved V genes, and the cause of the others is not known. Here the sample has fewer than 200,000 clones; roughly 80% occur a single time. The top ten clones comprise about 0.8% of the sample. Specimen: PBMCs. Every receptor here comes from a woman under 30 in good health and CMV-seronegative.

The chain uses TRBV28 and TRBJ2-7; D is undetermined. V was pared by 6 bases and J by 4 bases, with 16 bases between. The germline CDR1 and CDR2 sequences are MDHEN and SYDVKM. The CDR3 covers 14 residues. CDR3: CASSQAILSYEQYF. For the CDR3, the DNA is TGTGCCAGCAGCCAGGCGATACTCAGTTACGAGCAGTACTTC. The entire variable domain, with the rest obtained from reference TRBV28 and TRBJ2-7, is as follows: DVKVTQSSRYLVKRTGEKVFLECVQDMDHENMFWYRQDPGLGLRLIYFSYDVKMKEKGDIPEGYSVSREKKERFSLILESASTNQTSMYLCASSQAILSYEQYFGPGTRLTVT.

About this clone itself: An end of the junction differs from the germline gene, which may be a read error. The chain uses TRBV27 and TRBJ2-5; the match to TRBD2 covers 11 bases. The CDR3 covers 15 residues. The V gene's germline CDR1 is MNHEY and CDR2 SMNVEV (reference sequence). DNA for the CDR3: TGTGCCAGCAGTCCCACCAGACTAGCGGGACGGGCAACGCACTTC. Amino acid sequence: CASSPTRLAGRATHF.

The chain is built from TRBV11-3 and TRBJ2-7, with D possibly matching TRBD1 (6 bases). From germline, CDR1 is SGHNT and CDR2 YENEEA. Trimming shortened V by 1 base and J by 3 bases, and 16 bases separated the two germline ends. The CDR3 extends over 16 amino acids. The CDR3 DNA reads TGTGCCAGCAGCTTAGGTTTCACAGGGTTCCTCTACGAGCAGTACTTC. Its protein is CASSLGFTGFLYEQYF.

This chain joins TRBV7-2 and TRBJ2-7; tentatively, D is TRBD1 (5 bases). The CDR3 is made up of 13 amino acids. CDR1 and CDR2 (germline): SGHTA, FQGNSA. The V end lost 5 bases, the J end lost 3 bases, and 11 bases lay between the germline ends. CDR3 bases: TGTGCCAGCAGCCTTCTAGGGGACTACGAGCAGTACTTC. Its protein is CASSLLGDYEQYF.

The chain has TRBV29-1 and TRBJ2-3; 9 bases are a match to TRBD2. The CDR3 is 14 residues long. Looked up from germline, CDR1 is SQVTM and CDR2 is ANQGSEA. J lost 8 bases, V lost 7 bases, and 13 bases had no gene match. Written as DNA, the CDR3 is TGCAGCGCACCGACTAGCGGTACAAGGAGTACGCAGTATTTT. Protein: CSAPTSGTRSTQYF.

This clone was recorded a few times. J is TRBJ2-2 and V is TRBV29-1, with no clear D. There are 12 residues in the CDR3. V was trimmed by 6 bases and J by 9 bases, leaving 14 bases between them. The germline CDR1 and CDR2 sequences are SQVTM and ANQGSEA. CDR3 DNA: TGCAGCGTCGAGACTCCAGCCCGGGAGCTGTTTTTT. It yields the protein CSVETPARELFF.

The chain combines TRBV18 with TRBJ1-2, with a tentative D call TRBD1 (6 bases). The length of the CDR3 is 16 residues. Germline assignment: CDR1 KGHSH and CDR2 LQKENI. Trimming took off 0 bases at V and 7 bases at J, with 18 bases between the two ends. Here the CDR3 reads CASSPPDRTAGVGYTF. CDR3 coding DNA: TGTGCCAGCTCACCACCGGATAGGACGGCAGGGGTTGGCTACACCTTC.

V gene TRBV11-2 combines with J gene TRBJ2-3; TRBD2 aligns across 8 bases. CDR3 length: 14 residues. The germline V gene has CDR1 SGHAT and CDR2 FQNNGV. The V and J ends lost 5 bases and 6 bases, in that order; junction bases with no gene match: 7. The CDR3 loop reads CASSGGRPRDTQYF. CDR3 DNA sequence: TGTGCCAGCAGCGGCGGGAGGCCGAGGGATACGCAGTATTTT.

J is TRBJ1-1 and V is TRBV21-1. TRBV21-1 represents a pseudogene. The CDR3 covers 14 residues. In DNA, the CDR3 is TGTGCCAGCAGCAAACGGGGATTGAGGGTTGAAGCTTTCTTT. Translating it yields CASSKRGLRVEAFF.

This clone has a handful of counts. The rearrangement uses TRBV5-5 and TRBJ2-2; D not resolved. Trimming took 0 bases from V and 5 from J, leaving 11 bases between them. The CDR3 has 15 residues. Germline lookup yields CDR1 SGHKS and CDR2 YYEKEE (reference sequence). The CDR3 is CASSLAPVGTGELFF. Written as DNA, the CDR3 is TGTGCCAGCAGCTTGGCCCCGGTTGGTACCGGGGAGCTGTTTTTT. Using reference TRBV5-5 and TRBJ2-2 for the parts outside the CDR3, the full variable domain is DAGVTQSPTHLIKTRGQQVTLRCSPISGHKSVSWYQQVLGQGPQFIFQYYEKEERGRGNFPDRFSARQFPNYSSELNVNALLLGDSALYLCASSLAPVGTGELFFGEGSRLTVL.

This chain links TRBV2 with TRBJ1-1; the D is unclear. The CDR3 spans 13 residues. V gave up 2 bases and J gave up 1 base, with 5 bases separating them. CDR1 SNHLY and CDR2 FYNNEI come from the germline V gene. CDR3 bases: TGTGCCAGCAGTGAACATCAGAACACTGAAGCTTTCTTT. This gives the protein CASSEHQNTEAFF.

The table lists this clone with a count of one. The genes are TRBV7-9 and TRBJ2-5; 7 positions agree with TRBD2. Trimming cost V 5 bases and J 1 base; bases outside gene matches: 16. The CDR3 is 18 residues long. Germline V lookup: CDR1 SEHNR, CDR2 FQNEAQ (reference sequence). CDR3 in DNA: TGTGCCAGCAGCCCCGATCGGGGGGAGAGGCGAGCCCAAGAGACCCAGTACTTC. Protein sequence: CASSPDRGERRAQETQYF.

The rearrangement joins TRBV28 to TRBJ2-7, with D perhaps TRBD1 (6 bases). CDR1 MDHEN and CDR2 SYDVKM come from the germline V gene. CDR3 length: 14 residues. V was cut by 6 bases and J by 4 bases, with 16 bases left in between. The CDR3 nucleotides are TGTGCCAGCAGGGAACAGGGAAAGGGTTACGAGCAGTACTTC. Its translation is CASREQGKGYEQYF.

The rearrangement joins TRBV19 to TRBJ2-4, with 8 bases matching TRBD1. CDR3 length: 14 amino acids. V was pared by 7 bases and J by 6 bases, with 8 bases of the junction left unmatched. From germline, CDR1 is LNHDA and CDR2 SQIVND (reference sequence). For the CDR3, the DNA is TGTGCCAGTACGGAACAGGGGGGCCTAAACATTCAGTACTTC. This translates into CASTEQGGLNIQYF.

In nucleotides, the CDR3 is TGTGCCAGCAGATCTCACGGGGGGAACACTGAAGCTTTCTTT. The encoded protein is CASRSHGGNTEAFF. The V call is TRBV2, the J call TRBJ1-1; a weak D match, TRBD1 (5 bases). The CDR3 has 14 amino acids. Germline CDR1 reads SNHLY; CDR2 reads FYNNEI. The ends were cut back, 6 bases at V and 1 base at J, with 12 bases in the middle.

CDR3 in amino acids: CASTVTGHEQYF. The CDR3 nucleotides are TGTGCCAGCACGGTAACAGGGCACGAGCAGTACTTC. J is TRBJ2-5 and V is TRBV2; the D gene is possibly TRBD1 (6 bases). The J call is doubtful: the DNA matches TRBJ2-7 better. Germline V gene sequence: CDR1 SNHLY, CDR2 FYNNEI. This CDR3 region has 12 residues.

The CDR3 sequence is CASSQGQGRNEQFF. The CDR3 nucleotides are TGTGCCAGCAGCCAAGGACAGGGGCGGAATGAGCAGTTCTTC. The chain links TRBV28 to TRBJ2-1, with TRBD1 matching 9 bases. The CDR3 totals 14 residues. Germline V gene sequence: CDR1 MDHEN, CDR2 SYDVKM. V was pared by 6 bases and J by 7 bases, with 7 bases of the junction left unmatched.

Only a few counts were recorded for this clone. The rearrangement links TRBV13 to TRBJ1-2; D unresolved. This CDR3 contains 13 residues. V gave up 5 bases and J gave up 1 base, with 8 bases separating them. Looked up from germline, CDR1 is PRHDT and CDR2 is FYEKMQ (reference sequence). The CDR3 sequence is CASSVTVNYGYTF. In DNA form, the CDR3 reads TGTGCCAGCAGCGTCACAGTTAACTATGGCTACACCTTC.

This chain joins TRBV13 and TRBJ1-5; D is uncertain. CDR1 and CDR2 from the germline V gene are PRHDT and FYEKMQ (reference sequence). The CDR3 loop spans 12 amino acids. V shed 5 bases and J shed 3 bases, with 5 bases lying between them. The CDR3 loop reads CASSTYNQPQHF. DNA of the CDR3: TGTGCCAGCAGCACCTACAATCAGCCCCAGCATTTT.

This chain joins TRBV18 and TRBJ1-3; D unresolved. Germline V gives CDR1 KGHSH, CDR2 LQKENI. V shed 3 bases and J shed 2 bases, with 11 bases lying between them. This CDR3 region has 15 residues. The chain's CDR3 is CASSPRVTAGNTIYF. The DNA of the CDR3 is TGTGCCAGCTCACCCCGGGTGACTGCTGGAAACACCATATATTTT.

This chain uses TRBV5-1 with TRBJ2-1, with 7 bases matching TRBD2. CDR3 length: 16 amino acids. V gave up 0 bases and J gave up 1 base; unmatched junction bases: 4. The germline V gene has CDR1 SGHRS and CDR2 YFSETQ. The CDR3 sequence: CASSLVGLDSYNEQFF. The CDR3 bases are TGCGCCAGCAGCTTGGTCGGACTAGATTCCTACAATGAGCAGTTCTTC.